The 32 T cell receptor beta chains in this list originate from one sample, sequenced in a study of OX40 agonist ivuxolimab in advanced cancers. This table comes from immunoSEQ multiplex PCR, and its TCRdb copy is limited to in-frame clones, with some not included. The sample carries some 64,000 clones, approximately 84% recorded once. Source: CD4+ or CD8+ T cells sorted from blood, taken in a trial of the OX40 agonist ivuxolimab. Source of these receptors: an adult with an advanced solid tumor such as melanoma, head and neck, liver or kidney cancer.

The J gene is TRBJ1-1, the V gene TRBV7-8; D gene uncertain. This CDR3 has 15 amino acids. With 0 bases removed from V and 6 bases from J, the gap between germline ends came to 14 bases. Germline V lookup: CDR1 SGHVS, CDR2 FQNEAQ. DNA of the CDR3: TGTGCCAGCAGCTTAGCGGCTTTGGACTCTTCTGAAGCTTTCTTT. Residues: CASSLAALDSSEAFF.

There are a few counts of this clone. V gene TRBV6-6 combines with J gene TRBJ1-6; no clear D gene. Trimming shortened V by 3 bases and J by 6 bases, and 15 bases separated the two germline ends. The CDR3 loop spans 16 amino acids. Germline loops: CDR1 MNHNY, CDR2 SVGAGI (reference sequence). Here the CDR3 reads CASSYGEGRSNSPLHF. For the CDR3, the DNA is TGTGCCAGCAGTTATGGGGAGGGAAGGAGTAATTCACCCCTCCACTTT.

The CDR3 DNA follows: TGTGCCAGCAGTGAAGCGATACCCCTCCACTTT. Its protein product is CASSEAIPLHF. The chain employs TRBV6-5 and TRBJ1-6; D is unresolved. V lost 5 bases and J 12 bases, leaving 8 bases between the germline ends. Germline V lookup: CDR1 MNHEY, CDR2 SVGAGI. The CDR3 sequence is 11 residues long.

This clone has just one count. The genes are TRBV5-1 and TRBJ1-1, with D possibly matching TRBD1 (6 bases). V lost 3 bases and J 4 bases, leaving 19 bases between the germline ends. In germline, CDR1 is SGHRS, CDR2 YFSETQ. This CDR3 region has 16 residues. CDR3 DNA sequence: TGCGCCAGCAGCTACGCCGGACAGATAGCAAGCACTGAAGCTTTCTTT. Its protein product is CASSYAGQIASTEAFF.

This clone came up a few times. V gene TRBV19 combines with J gene TRBJ1-3; D unresolved. Germline V CDR1 and CDR2: LNHDA, SQIVND (reference sequence). The length of the CDR3 is 15 residues. Trimming shortened V by 3 bases and J by 0 bases, and 9 bases separated the two germline ends. The CDR3 region has the DNA TGTGCCAGTAGTATCCCGGGGAGCTCTGGAAACACCATATATTTT. This gives the protein CASSIPGSSGNTIYF.

The chain links TRBV7-9 to TRBJ1-1; 8 bases align to TRBD1. J gave up 4 bases and V 5 bases, and 9 bases lay outside the gene matches. Looked up from germline, CDR1 is SEHNR and CDR2 is FQNEAQ (reference sequence). This CDR3 has 15 amino acids. This CDR3 is CASSPRTGQATEAFF. The CDR3 bases are TGTGCCAGCAGCCCCCGGACAGGGCAGGCCACTGAAGCTTTCTTT.

This rearrangement joins TRBV2 to TRBJ2-5; 7 positions agree with TRBD1. The CDR3 has 13 residues. V dropped 5 bases and J dropped 6; count of bases not matched to a gene: 6. From germline, CDR1 is SNHLY and CDR2 FYNNEI. The DNA of the CDR3 is TGTGCCAGCAGTTACAGGGGCGGACAGACCCAGTACTTC. It specifies CASSYRGGQTQYF. The entire variable domain, with the rest obtained from reference TRBV2 and TRBJ2-5, is as follows: EPEVTQTPSHQVTQMGQEVILRCVPISNHLYFYWYRQILGQKVEFLVSFYNNEISEKSEIFDDQFSVERPDGSNFTLKIRSTKLEDSAMYFCASSYRGGQTQYFGPGTRLLVL.

The chain combines TRBV29-1 with TRBJ2-6; a weak D match, TRBD2 (5 bases). V lost 3 bases and J 0 bases, leaving 15 bases between the germline ends. The CDR3 loop spans 17 amino acids. Germline CDR1 reads SQVTM; CDR2 reads ANQGSEA. The CDR3 is CSVEWAGDLSGANVLTF. In nucleotides, the CDR3 is TGCAGCGTTGAGTGGGCGGGTGACCTCTCTGGGGCCAACGTCCTGACTTTC.

V usage is TRBV19 and J usage is TRBJ2-2; perhaps TRBD1 as D (6 bases). CDR3 length: 16 residues. V dropped 5 bases and J dropped 4 bases, with 17 bases sitting between them. Germline CDR1 LNHDA, CDR2 SQIVND (reference sequence). CDR3 amino acids: CASSPRQGQSTGELFF. The CDR3 region has the DNA TGTGCCAGTAGTCCCCGGCAGGGGCAAAGCACCGGGGAGCTGTTTTTT.

V and J are TRBV29-1 and TRBJ1-1; a possible D gene is TRBD1 (5 bases). The CDR3 is 14 residues long. Germline V gene lookup returns CDR1 SQVTM and CDR2 ANQGSEA. The V and J ends lost 6 bases and 6 bases respectively, with 20 bases between them. This CDR3 is CSVGPRTQGAEAFF. The CDR3 DNA is TGCAGCGTCGGACCCCGGACTCAAGGGGCTGAAGCTTTCTTT.

The chain uses TRBV11-2 and TRBJ2-1, with a tentative D call TRBD2 (7 bases). Per germline, CDR1 SGHAT and CDR2 FQNNGV. CDR3 length: 17 amino acids. The V gene lost 0 bases and the J gene lost 8 bases, with 20 bases spanning the gap. The CDR3 spells CASSLDGEGGPFDEQFF. Here the CDR3 DNA reads TGTGCCAGCAGCTTAGATGGCGAGGGGGGGCCCTTCGATGAGCAGTTCTTC.

This chain joins TRBV2 and TRBJ2-1; 7 nucleotides match TRBD1. The junction had 3 bases not matched to a gene; V was cut back by 0 bases and J by 16 bases. The germline V gene encodes CDR1 SNHLY and CDR2 FYNNEI. This CDR3 is built from 11 residues. CDR3 DNA sequence: TGTGCCAGCAGTGAAGCAACAGGGGTATTCTTC. Protein: CASSEATGVFF.

The chain joins TRBV7-2 to TRBJ2-7; TRBD2 matches at 7 bases. This CDR3 is built from 15 residues. Per germline, CDR1 SGHTA and CDR2 FQGNSA. V gave up 3 bases and J gave up 2 bases; unmatched junction bases: 7. The CDR3 region has the DNA TGTGCCAGCAGCTTCCGGGCCGCGGGGGCCTACGAGCAGTACTTC. Its protein is CASSFRAAGAYEQYF.

This chain links TRBV19 with TRBJ1-2, with TRBD1 matching 7 bases. This CDR3 is built from 14 residues. Trimming took 6 bases from V and 4 from J; bases not matched to a gene: 8. Germline CDR1 and CDR2: LNHDA and SQIVND (reference sequence). This CDR3 reads CASRKTTGAYGYTF. The CDR3 region has the DNA TGTGCCAGTAGGAAAACAACAGGGGCCTATGGCTACACCTTC.

The genes are TRBV19 and TRBJ2-5, with D hard to call. V shed 1 base and J shed 5 bases, with 11 bases lying between them. The CDR3 loop spans 14 amino acids. Germline lookup yields CDR1 LNHDA and CDR2 SQIVND (reference sequence). CDR3 coding DNA: TGTGCCAGTAGTATAGGGACGGTGCGGGAGACCCAGTACTTC. Residues: CASSIGTVRETQYF.

This clone came up once. The chain is built from TRBV5-1 and TRBJ2-2; D perhaps matches TRBD1 (6 bases). Looked up from germline, CDR1 is SGHRS and CDR2 is YFSETQ. The length of the CDR3 is 14 residues. V lost 5 bases, J lost 7 bases, and 15 bases lay in between. The CDR3 loop is CASRRTQGIGELFF. The CDR3 nucleotides read TGCGCCAGCAGACGGACCCAGGGGATCGGGGAGCTGTTTTTT.

This clone was picked up a small number of times. V is TRBV27 and J is TRBJ2-1; 9 positions match TRBD2. The CDR3 sequence is 16 residues long. Germline trimming cut 6 bases from V and 10 bases from J; bases unmatched to any gene: 16. Germline values: CDR1 MNHEY, CDR2 SMNVEV (reference sequence). In DNA form, the CDR3 reads TGTGCCAGCAGCTCTTTACGCGGGAGGGCACCTTGGGAGCAGTTCTTC. Residues: CASSSLRGRAPWEQFF.

This chain links TRBV6-5 with TRBJ2-7, with 8 bases that match TRBD2. With 2 bases clipped from V and 5 bases from J, the junction kept 5 bases outside the gene matches. The germline V gene has CDR1 MNHEY and CDR2 SVGAGI. CDR3 length: 14 amino acids. The CDR3 spells CASSYLREADEQYF. The DNA for the CDR3 is TGTGCCAGCAGTTACCTGCGGGAGGCTGACGAGCAGTACTTC.

Only one count was recorded for this clone. The chain couples TRBV7-3 to TRBJ2-1, with no clear D. The CDR3 is made up of 15 amino acids. Germline CDR1 SGHTA, CDR2 FQGTGA. V gave up 2 bases and J gave up 0 bases, with 8 bases separating them. In nucleotides, the CDR3 is TGTGCCAGCAGCTTAGTGGCGGACTCCTACAATGAGCAGTTCTTC. Protein sequence: CASSLVADSYNEQFF.

The chain carries TRBV11-3 and TRBJ2-7; D assignment may be TRBD1 or TRBD2 (5 bases each). Germline V lookup: CDR1 SGHNT, CDR2 YENEEA. V was shortened by 5 bases and J by 1 base, with 15 bases between the two germline ends. The CDR3 is 15 residues long. Here the CDR3 DNA reads TGTGCCAGCAGCCGTCTTGGGGACCGATCCTACGAGCAGTACTTC. As protein: CASSRLGDRSYEQYF.

The rearrangement joins TRBV14 to TRBJ2-7, with 10 positions matching TRBD2. V trimming: 1 base; J trimming: 1 base; junction bases outside the gene matches: 1. CDR3 size: 15 residues. The V gene's germline CDR1 is SGHDN and CDR2 FVKESK. CDR3 DNA sequence: TGTGCCAGCAGCCAAGCACTAGCGGGATCCTACGAGCAGTACTTC. Translating it yields CASSQALAGSYEQYF.

The CDR3, as DNA: TGCGCCAGCAGCCAGGGGGTGGGAGGGCCCGGGGATACGCAGTATTTT. Its translation: CASSQGVGGPGDTQYF. The chain links TRBV4-3 to TRBJ2-3; TRBD2 matches 7 bases. V lost 3 bases and J lost 6; bases outside the gene matches: 12. Germline-derived CDR1 and CDR2 are LGHNA and YSLEER. The CDR3 runs 16 residues.

This chain links TRBV30 with TRBJ1-5; D remains unclear. In germline, CDR1 is GTSNPN, CDR2 SVGIG (reference sequence). The CDR3 runs 13 residues. V was trimmed by 3 bases and J by 5 bases, leaving 11 bases between them. The CDR3 is CAWSRGDDQPQHF. CDR3 nucleotides: TGTGCCTGGAGCCGGGGTGATGATCAGCCCCAGCATTTT.

The chain is built from TRBV28 and TRBJ1-4, with D possibly TRBD1 on 5 matching bases. Trimming removed 11 bases from V and 1 base from J, with 17 bases in between. The CDR3 runs 15 residues. Germline-derived CDR1 and CDR2 are MDHEN and SYDVKM. As DNA, the CDR3 is TGTGCCTCGGGGAGGGGAATAGGAACTAATGAAAAACTGTTTTTT. This sequence encodes CASGRGIGTNEKLFF.

The genes are TRBV28 and TRBJ1-1; possibly TRBD1 for D (5 bases). Trimming removed 7 bases from V and 8 bases from J, with 14 bases in between. The CDR3 length is 12 residues. Germline V CDR1 and CDR2: MDHEN, SYDVKM. CDR3 DNA: TGTGCCAGCAACTTAAGTGGGGGGGAAGCTTTCTTT. Translated: CASNLSGGEAFF.

The V call is TRBV6-1, the J call TRBJ1-2, with D tentatively TRBD1 (5 bases). This CDR3 contains 14 residues. CDR1 and CDR2 (germline): MNHNS, SASEGT. Trimming cost V 7 bases and J 5 bases, with 17 bases left between them. CDR3 in amino acids: CASNPTAQTYGYTF. The CDR3 DNA sequence: TGTGCCAGCAACCCGACAGCCCAAACGTATGGCTACACCTTC.

The V gene is TRBV28, the J gene TRBJ2-7; a weak D match, TRBD1 (5 bases). The CDR3 loop spans 13 amino acids. V was trimmed by 4 bases and J by 3 bases, leaving 10 bases between them. Per germline, CDR1 MDHEN and CDR2 SYDVKM. Here the CDR3 reads CASSSVGVYEQYF. In DNA, the CDR3 is TGTGCCAGCAGTTCGGTAGGGGTCTACGAGCAGTACTTC. The full variable domain, completed using reference TRBV28 and TRBJ2-7, is DVKVTQSSRYLVKRTGEKVFLECVQDMDHENMFWYRQDPGLGLRLIYFSYDVKMKEKGDIPEGYSVSREKKERFSLILESASTNQTSMYLCASSSVGVYEQYFGPGTRLTVT.

This clone was observed a few times. The genes are TRBV19 and TRBJ2-4, with D possibly TRBD1 on 5 matching bases. Trimming stripped 3 bases from V and 1 base from J, with 16 bases between. This CDR3 has 17 amino acids. CDR1 and CDR2 (germline): LNHDA, SQIVND (reference sequence). The CDR3 nucleotides read TGTGCCAGTAGTATCACTGTAGGGGCGTGGGCCAAAAACATTCAGTACTTC. The encoded protein is CASSITVGAWAKNIQYF.

The rearrangement links TRBV5-1 to TRBJ2-1; D gene ambiguous. Looked up from germline, CDR1 is SGHRS and CDR2 is YFSETQ. The CDR3 is made up of 14 amino acids. V was pared by 4 bases and J by 2 bases, with 10 bases between. CDR3 bases: TGCGCCAGCAGCCAAGATAGGGCCTACAATGAGCAGTTCTTC. Protein sequence: CASSQDRAYNEQFF.

V usage is TRBV5-1 and J usage is TRBJ1-2; 8 nucleotides agree with TRBD1. Germline CDR1 and CDR2: SGHRS and YFSETQ. The CDR3 has 14 residues. The junction had 6 bases not matched to a gene; V was cut back by 0 bases and J by 8 bases. CDR3 nucleotide sequence: TGCGCCAGCAGCTTGGGACAGGGGTGGAACGGCTACACCTTC. Its protein is CASSLGQGWNGYTF.

About this clone: Other nucleotide sequences in the sample specify the same CDR3. The rearrangement uses TRBV30 and TRBJ1-3; 7 nucleotides align to TRBD1. CDR3 length: 14 amino acids. V was clipped by 5 bases and J by 0 bases; unmatched bases: 4. Germline assignment: CDR1 GTSNPN and CDR2 SVGIG (reference sequence). The CDR3 sequence is CAWDRVSSGNTIYF. DNA for the CDR3: TGTGCCTGGGACAGGGTGAGCTCTGGAAACACCATATATTTT.

The chain is built from TRBV6-4 and TRBJ2-2, with TRBD2 as a possible D gene (5 bases). The CDR3 spans 15 residues. The germline V and J ends were trimmed by 3 bases and 2 bases, with 10 bases remaining between them. Germline V gene lookup returns CDR1 MRHNA and CDR2 SNTAGT. The chain's CDR3 is CASSDRPGNTGELFF. The CDR3 bases are TGTGCCAGCAGTGATCGGCCGGGAAACACCGGGGAGCTGTTTTTT.